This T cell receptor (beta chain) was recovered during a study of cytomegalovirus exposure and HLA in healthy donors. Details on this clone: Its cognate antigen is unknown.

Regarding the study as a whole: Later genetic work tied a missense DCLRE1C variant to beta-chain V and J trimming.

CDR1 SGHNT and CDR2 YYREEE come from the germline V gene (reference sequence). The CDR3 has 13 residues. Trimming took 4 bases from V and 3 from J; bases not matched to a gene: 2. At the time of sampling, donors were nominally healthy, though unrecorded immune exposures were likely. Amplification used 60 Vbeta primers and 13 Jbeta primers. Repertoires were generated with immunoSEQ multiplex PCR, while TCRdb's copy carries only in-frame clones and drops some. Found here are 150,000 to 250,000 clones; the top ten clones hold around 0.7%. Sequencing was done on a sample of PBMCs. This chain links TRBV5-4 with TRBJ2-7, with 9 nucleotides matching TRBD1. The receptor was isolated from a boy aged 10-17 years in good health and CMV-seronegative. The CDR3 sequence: CASSVTGGYEQYF. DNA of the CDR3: TGTGCCAGCAGCGTGACAGGGGGCTACGAGCAGTACTTC.